A single sample is the source of the 14 T cell receptor beta chains below, sequenced in a study of technical replicates of blood from a few donors. Profiling relied on immunoSEQ multiplex PCR, and the TCRdb table lists in-frame clones only, not all of them. Of 85,000 to 100,000 clones listed, 95% are singletons. Sequenced sample: T cells isolated from PBMCs. These receptors were taken from a human donor in good health.

This chain joins TRBV6-5 and TRBJ2-1; possible D gene TRBD1, 7 bases. Germline CDR1 MNHEY, CDR2 SVGAGI. Trimming shortened V by 0 bases and J by 8 bases, and 8 bases separated the two germline ends. This CDR3 is 13 amino acids long. CDR3 amino acids: CASSYSRGDEQFF. The CDR3 region has the DNA TGTGCCAGCAGTTACTCCAGGGGGGATGAGCAGTTCTTC.

This clone was seen a handful of times. Here the CDR3 DNA reads TGTGCCAGCAGCTCCAGAGTGGGTAGCGGGGGGATCAATGAGCAGTTCTTC. Protein: CASSSRVGSGGINEQFF. The V call is TRBV7-6, the J call TRBJ2-1, with TRBD2 identical over 10 bases. The V gene end was trimmed by 4 bases and the J gene end by 6 bases; junction bases not matched to a gene: 12. The germline V gene encodes CDR1 SGHVS and CDR2 FNYEAQ. This CDR3 contains 17 residues.

The chain joins TRBV19 to TRBJ1-5; possible D gene TRBD1, 6 bases. Germline-derived CDR1 and CDR2 are LNHDA and SQIVND (reference sequence). There are 16 residues in the CDR3. The ends were cut back, 3 bases at V and 5 bases at J, with 17 bases in the middle. The CDR3 DNA reads TGTGCCAGTAGTATTGAAGGGGGGGCCCGGGATCAGCCCCAGCATTTT. This gives the protein CASSIEGGARDQPQHF.

This chain joins TRBV4-1 and TRBJ2-3; weak D call: TRBD2 (6 bases). Looked up from germline, CDR1 is MGHRA and CDR2 is YSYEKL. This CDR3 contains 16 residues. V was trimmed by 1 base and J by 3 bases, leaving 14 bases between them. CDR3 in amino acids: CASSQVVGGKTDTQYF. Here the CDR3 DNA reads TGCGCCAGCAGCCAAGTTGTGGGAGGCAAGACAGATACGCAGTATTTT.

This chain uses TRBV27 with TRBJ2-3; D not certain. This CDR3 comprises 13 residues. Per germline, CDR1 MNHEY and CDR2 SMNVEV (reference sequence). Deletions cut 8 bases from V and 1 base from J, with 10 bases between. Written as DNA, the CDR3 is TGTGCCAGCTTCGGTATCGGCACAGATACGCAGTATTTT. Protein sequence: CASFGIGTDTQYF.

The chain uses TRBV7-9 and TRBJ2-7; TRBD2 matches 8 bases. The V and J ends lost 3 bases and 3 bases, in that order; junction bases with no gene match: 10. The germline CDR1 and CDR2 sequences are SEHNR and FQNEAQ (reference sequence). The CDR3 is 16 residues long. This chain's CDR3 is CASSFGGRGERYEQYF. The CDR3 nucleotides read TGTGCCAGCAGCTTCGGGGGGCGGGGGGAACGCTACGAGCAGTACTTC.

The chain links TRBV7-3 to TRBJ2-1, with 9 bases matching TRBD2. The CDR3 length is 14 residues. V shed 6 bases, J shed 4 bases, and the junction held 4 bases outside the gene matches. CDR1 and CDR2 from the germline V gene are SGHTA and FQGTGA. As DNA, the CDR3 is TGTGCCAGCAGTATTAGCGGGGGTTACAATGAGCAGTTCTTC. It specifies CASSISGGYNEQFF.

This clone was seen once. V usage is TRBV12-5 and J usage is TRBJ1-5; TRBD1 is a possible D gene (6 bases). This CDR3 is built from 16 residues. Trimming pared 7 bases from V and 5 bases from J, leaving 21 bases between. Per germline, CDR1 LGHNT and CDR2 FRNRAP. The CDR3 DNA reads TGTGCTAGTGCCCCCGAAGCGGGGGCGAGGGATCAGCCCCAGCATTTT. Translation: CASAPEAGARDQPQHF.

The chain has TRBV4-2 and TRBJ2-3; TRBD2 matches at 11 bases. Germline values: CDR1 LGHNA, CDR2 YNFKEQ. The ends lost 3 bases at V and 1 base at J; junction bases unmatched: 3. The CDR3 is 16 amino acids. DNA for the CDR3: TGTGCCAGCAGCCAGGTAGCGGGGGGGGGCACAGATACGCAGTATTTT. Amino acid sequence: CASSQVAGGGTDTQYF.

The CDR3 region has the DNA TGCGCCAGCAGGAGGGGGGGGGACAATGAGCAGTTCTTC. Translating gives CASRRGGDNEQFF. This chain joins TRBV10-2 and TRBJ2-1, with D possibly TRBD2 on 7 matching bases. Trimming cost V 6 bases and J 5 bases, with 11 bases left between them. The germline gives CDR1 WSHSY, CDR2 SAAADI. This CDR3 contains 13 residues.

The chain links TRBV7-2 to TRBJ2-7; TRBD1 matches at 9 bases. V shed 5 bases, J shed 2 bases, and the junction held 4 bases outside the gene matches. The CDR3 sequence is 14 residues long. Germline V gene data show CDR1 as SGHTA and CDR2 as FQGNSA. The CDR3 loop reads CASSTRTGAYEQYF. The CDR3, as DNA: TGTGCCAGCAGCACCAGGACAGGGGCCTACGAGCAGTACTTC.

This chain's CDR3 is CASENLREGRGQDTQYF. CDR3 coding DNA: TGTGCCAGCGAGAACCTCCGGGAGGGCCGGGGACAAGATACGCAGTATTTT. The rearrangement links TRBV27 to TRBJ2-3; 8 nucleotides align to TRBD2. V was clipped by 8 bases and J by 5 bases; unmatched bases: 18. Germline V gene lookup returns CDR1 MNHEY and CDR2 SMNVEV (reference sequence). The CDR3 is made up of 17 amino acids.

The rearrangement joins TRBV27 to TRBJ2-5; D possibly corresponds to TRBD2 (6 bases). Germline-derived CDR1 and CDR2 are MNHEY and SMNVEV (reference sequence). This CDR3 region has 14 residues. Trimming removed 5 bases from V and 4 bases from J, with 14 bases in between. The CDR3 DNA sequence: TGTGCCAGCAGTCCGGGAGCATTTAGAGAGACCCAGTACTTC. Protein: CASSPGAFRETQYF.

The chain combines TRBV7-2 with TRBJ1-1; no clear D gene. Germline V gene data show CDR1 as SGHTA and CDR2 as FQGNSA. The V and J ends lost 5 bases and 10 bases respectively, with 20 bases between them. The CDR3 sequence is 14 residues long. DNA of the CDR3: TGTGCCAGCAGCCGACCACCCCACGTTGGCGGAGCTTTCTTT. This encodes CASSRPPHVGGAFF.